What follows are 22 T cell receptor beta chains derived from one specimen sequenced in a study of T-cell memory formation after mild COVID-19. TCRdb re-called the 5' RACE reads with MiXCR, one entry per CDR3 protein. The sample holds about 160,000 distinct CDR3 sequences; roughly 31% are singletons and the top ten take more than 10%. What was sequenced was PBMCs or a T cell subset sorted from them (not recorded which). The receptors shown here come from an adult woman who had mild COVID-19 (a few samples of this study predate the infection). Cell type and time point are not known.

This clonotype was seen more than once but under ten times. The CDR3 loop reads CASSRDRANYGYTF. The CDR3 DNA is TGTGCCAGCAGTCGAGACCGGGCCAACTATGGCTACACCTTC. This rearrangement joins TRBV6-5 to TRBJ1-2; D is ambiguous. The germline CDR1 and CDR2 sequences are MNHEY and SVGAGI. This CDR3 region has 14 residues. Trimming cost V 5 bases and J 2 bases, with 12 bases left between them.

The CDR3 region is CATSDSEEYEQYF. DNA of the CDR3: TGTGCCACCAGTGACTCCGAGGAATACGAGCAGTACTTC. The chain uses TRBV24-1 and TRBJ2-7; D not resolved. CDR1 KGHDR and CDR2 SFDVKD come from the germline V gene. V was pared by 4 bases and J by 4 bases, with 10 bases between. This CDR3 contains 13 residues.

The chain uses TRBV7-8 and TRBJ2-1; D might be TRBD2 (5 bases). CDR3 size: 13 residues. Trimming cost V 5 bases and J 9 bases, with 14 bases left between them. CDR1 is SGHVS and CDR2 is FQNEAQ in the germline V gene. CDR3 amino acids: CASSPRASGEQFF. The CDR3 DNA is TGTGCCAGCAGCCCCCGGGCCAGCGGTGAGCAGTTCTTC.

This clonotype was observed a few times. The chain is built from TRBV30 and TRBJ2-2; possible D gene TRBD1, 5 bases. Looked up from germline, CDR1 is GTSNPN and CDR2 is SVGIG (reference sequence). The CDR3 runs 13 residues. V lost 4 bases and J lost 2, with 8 bases in between. The CDR3 here is CAWTRENTGELFF. The CDR3 nucleotides read TGTGCCTGGACCAGGGAAAACACCGGGGAGCTGTTTTTT.

The chain has TRBV3-1 and TRBJ1-2; TRBD1 matches 9 bases. The CDR3 spans 14 residues. Germline V gives CDR1 LGHDT, CDR2 YNNKEL (reference sequence). The V and J ends lost 3 bases and 4 bases, in that order; junction bases with no gene match: 3. CDR3 bases: TGTGCCAGCAGCCAGGGACAGGGAAGCTATGGCTACACCTTC. Its translation is CASSQGQGSYGYTF.

In its sample, this clonotype was seen a few times. The chain joins TRBV5-6 to TRBJ2-3, with 10 bases that match TRBD2. V lost 4 bases, J lost 3 bases, and 2 bases stayed unmatched. CDR3 length equals 14 residues. Germline CDR1 and CDR2: SGHDT and YYEEEE. The CDR3 nucleotides are TGTGCCAGCAGCCAGGGACTAGCGACAGATACGCAGTATTTT. Translation gives CASSQGLATDTQYF.

The V and J genes are TRBV27 and TRBJ2-3; the D gene is possibly TRBD2 (5 bases). V dropped 8 bases and J dropped 1 base, with 10 bases sitting between them. Looked up from germline, CDR1 is MNHEY and CDR2 is SMNVEV (reference sequence). The CDR3 loop spans 13 amino acids. The CDR3 DNA reads TGTGCCAGCGTGCGGGCCGGCACAGATACGCAGTATTTT. Protein product: CASVRAGTDTQYF.

The chain has TRBV5-1 and TRBJ2-7, with D perhaps assigned TRBD1 or TRBD2 (5 bases each). The germline V gene encodes CDR1 SGHRS and CDR2 YFSETQ. This CDR3 contains 15 residues. Trimming removed 0 bases from V and 2 bases from J, with 12 bases in between. CDR3 nucleotide sequence: TGCGCCAGCAGCTTGGATTCGGGACCTACCTACGAGCAGTACTTC. Translated, it gives CASSLDSGPTYEQYF.

The chain joins TRBV27 to TRBJ1-1, with D hard to call. Trimming left V 6 bases short and J 13 bases short, with 27 bases between. Germline V gives CDR1 MNHEY, CDR2 SMNVEV (reference sequence). The CDR3 has 15 amino acids. The CDR3 sequence is CASREGIRAHMIYFF. In nucleotides, the CDR3 is TGTGCCAGCAGGGAGGGAATCCGGGCCCACATGATTTATTTCTTT.

This sequence joins TRBV20-1 and TRBJ2-7; D is ambiguous. The CDR3 contains 17 residues. Deletions cut 2 bases from V and 3 bases from J, with 23 bases between. The germline V gene encodes CDR1 DFQATT and CDR2 SNEGSKA (reference sequence). CDR3 bases: TGCAGTGCTAGATCGAGACAATCTTCTACAGCAATCTACGAGCAGTACTTC. This translates into CSARSRQSSTAIYEQYF.

This clonotype showed up just a few times. The chain has TRBV11-3 and TRBJ1-1, with 7 bases that match TRBD1. V was pared by 1 base and J by 5 bases, with 13 bases of the junction left unmatched. The CDR3 is made up of 17 amino acids. Germline assignment: CDR1 SGHNT and CDR2 YENEEA. CDR3 in amino acids: CASSLATFNRGQTEAFF. The CDR3 DNA follows: TGTGCCAGCAGCTTAGCCACATTTAACAGGGGTCAGACTGAAGCTTTCTTT.

The V gene is TRBV15, the J gene TRBJ2-1; 10 bases line up with TRBD2. Germline-derived CDR1 and CDR2 are LNHNV and YYDKDF (reference sequence). V dropped 5 bases and J dropped 3; count of bases not matched to a gene: 4. This CDR3 has 15 residues. Written as DNA, the CDR3 is TGTGCCACCAGCCGGACTAGCGGACTCTACAATGAGCAGTTCTTC. Translating gives CATSRTSGLYNEQFF.

The chain is built from TRBV14 and TRBJ2-4; D is unclear. Per germline, CDR1 SGHDN and CDR2 FVKESK. This CDR3 spans 15 amino acids. V was shortened by 1 base and J by 1 base, with 8 bases between the two germline ends. For the CDR3, the DNA is TGTGCCAGCAGCCAAGTGGGATTTGCCAAAAACATTCAGTACTTC. Its protein product is CASSQVGFAKNIQYF. The whole variable domain, filled in from reference TRBV14 and TRBJ2-4, reads EAGVTQFPSHSVIEKGQTVTLRCDPISGHDNLYWYRRVMGKEIKFLLHFVKESKQDESGMPNNRFLAERTGGTYSTLKVQPAELEDSGVYFCASSQVGFAKNIQYFGAGTRLSVL.

This clonotype was seen at least ten times. This sequence joins TRBV7-9 and TRBJ2-1, with D possibly being TRBD1 (6 bases). Trimming pared 6 bases from V and 5 bases from J, leaving 17 bases between. This CDR3 region has 15 residues. The germline CDR1 and CDR2 sequences are SEHNR and FQNEAQ (reference sequence). The CDR3 region has the DNA TGTGCCAGCAGACGCGTTCAGACAGGCAACAATGAGCAGTTCTTC. The encoded protein is CASRRVQTGNNEQFF.

The table lists this clonotype with a few counts. This rearrangement joins TRBV6-2 or TRBV6-3 to TRBJ2-1; the D gene is possibly TRBD1 (7 bases). V dropped 8 bases and J dropped 4 bases, with 15 bases sitting between them. The CDR3 length is 14 residues. Per the germline V gene, CDR1 is MNHEY and CDR2 is SVGEGT. In nucleotides, the CDR3 is TGTGCCAGCGGAGGGGACAGCAATTACAATGAGCAGTTCTTC. The encoded protein is CASGGDSNYNEQFF.

In DNA form, the CDR3 reads TGCAGTGCTATTTCCGGGACAGGGGGCACTGAAGCTTTCTTT. Protein: CSAISGTGGTEAFF. The chain is built from TRBV20-1 and TRBJ1-1; 11 nucleotides align to TRBD1. With 4 bases clipped from V and 4 bases from J, the junction kept 5 bases outside the gene matches. Germline V gene data show CDR1 as DFQATT and CDR2 as SNEGSKA (reference sequence). The CDR3 covers 14 residues.

The rearrangement uses TRBV20-1 and TRBJ1-1; D is uncertain. The CDR3 consists of 15 residues. V lost 3 bases to trimming and J lost 10 bases, with 24 bases between them. CDR1 is DFQATT, CDR2 SNEGSKA, per germline (reference sequence). CDR3 amino acids: CSASSQSDPLGRAFF. In DNA form, the CDR3 reads TGCAGTGCTAGTTCCCAATCGGACCCCCTCGGAAGAGCTTTCTTT.

This sequence joins TRBV7-3 and TRBJ2-1, with a tentative D call TRBD2 (6 bases). The CDR3 has 17 amino acids. The V and J ends lost 4 bases and 0 bases respectively, with 16 bases between them. Germline-derived CDR1 and CDR2 are SGHTA and FQGTGA. DNA of the CDR3: TGTGCCAGCAGCTACAGCGGAGGGCCCAGCTCCTACAATGAGCAGTTCTTC. Amino acids: CASSYSGGPSSYNEQFF.

The chain has TRBV7-9 and TRBJ2-7; D perhaps matches TRBD2 (5 bases). Trimming left V 5 bases short and J 4 bases short, with 24 bases between. Germline-derived CDR1 and CDR2 are SEHNR and FQNEAQ (reference sequence). This CDR3 is 17 amino acids long. CDR3 sequence reads: CASSPSPKRPRYYEQYF. The CDR3 coding sequence is TGTGCCAGCAGCCCCTCCCCAAAGCGGCCAAGATATTACGAGCAGTACTTC.

In its sample, this clonotype was seen a few times. The gene calls are TRBV24-1 and TRBJ2-1; 8 bases match TRBD2. Germline CDR1 KGHDR, CDR2 SFDVKD. V shed 2 bases and J 3 bases; nucleotides not matched to a gene: 8. The CDR3 contains 17 residues. This CDR3 reads CATSDSWFSGSYNEQFF. The CDR3 nucleotides read TGTGCCACCAGTGATTCCTGGTTCAGCGGGAGCTACAATGAGCAGTTCTTC.

This clonotype was seen a few times. J is TRBJ1-5 and V is TRBV20-1; TRBD1 agrees at 8 bases. Germline V lookup: CDR1 DFQATT, CDR2 SNEGSKA (reference sequence). CDR3 length equals 13 residues. Trimming removed 3 bases from V and 6 bases from J; junction bases left unmatched: 4. CDR3 nucleotides: TGCAGTGCTAGGGACAGGGAAGCTCAGCCCCAGCATTTT. This codes for CSARDREAQPQHF.

V usage is TRBV6-2 or TRBV6-3 and J usage is TRBJ2-1; TRBD1 matches 12 bases. V lost 5 bases to trimming and J lost 6 bases; unmatched junction nucleotides: 11. The CDR3 totals 17 residues. Per germline, CDR1 MNHEY and CDR2 SVGEGT. CDR3 sequence reads: CASSHRDRGRRVNEQFF. The CDR3 bases are TGTGCCAGCAGTCACCGGGACAGGGGGCGCAGGGTCAATGAGCAGTTCTTC.